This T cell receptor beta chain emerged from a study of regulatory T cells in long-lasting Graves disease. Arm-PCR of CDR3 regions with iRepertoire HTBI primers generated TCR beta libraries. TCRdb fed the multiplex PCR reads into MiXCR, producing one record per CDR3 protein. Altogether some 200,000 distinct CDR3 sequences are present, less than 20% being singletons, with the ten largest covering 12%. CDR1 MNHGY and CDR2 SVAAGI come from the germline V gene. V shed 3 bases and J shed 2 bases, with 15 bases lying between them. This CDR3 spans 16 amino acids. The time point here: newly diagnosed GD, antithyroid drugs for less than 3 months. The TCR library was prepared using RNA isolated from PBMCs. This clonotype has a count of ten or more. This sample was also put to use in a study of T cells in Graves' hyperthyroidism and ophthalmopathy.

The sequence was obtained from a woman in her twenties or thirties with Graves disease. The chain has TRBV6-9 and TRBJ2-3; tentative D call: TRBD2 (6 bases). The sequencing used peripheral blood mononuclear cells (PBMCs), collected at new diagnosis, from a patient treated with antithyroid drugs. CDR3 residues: CASSYWRVMDTDTQYF. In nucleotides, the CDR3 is TGTGCCAGCAGTTACTGGAGGGTGATGGACACAGATACGCAGTATTTT.